A single sample is the source of the 12 T cell receptor beta chains below, sequenced in a study of T cell responses to AZD1222 COVID-19 vaccine. Sequencing was performed with immunoSEQ multiplex PCR; in TCRdb, only in-frame clones are kept and a portion is missing. This sample has around 71,000 clones, with about four fifths found just once. Sequences were derived from peripheral blood, sampled 28 days after the second AZD1222 dose. The receptors come from an adult who received the AZD1222 COVID-19 vaccine.

The chain couples TRBV3-1 (or the pseudogene TRBV3-2) to TRBJ1-1, with no clear D. Per the germline V gene, CDR1 is LGHDT and CDR2 is YNNKEL (reference sequence). The germline V and J ends were trimmed by 6 bases and 0 bases, with 11 bases remaining between them. The length of the CDR3 is 14 residues. The CDR3 DNA follows: TGTGCCAGCAGATACTCCGTTCTGAACACTGAAGCTTTCTTT. This gives the protein CASRYSVLNTEAFF.

The rearrangement links TRBV20-1 to TRBJ2-1; D is tentatively TRBD1 or TRBD2 (6 bases each). Between the trimmed V and J ends, which lost 3 bases and 4 bases, there was a span of 10 bases. CDR1 and CDR2 from the germline V gene are DFQATT and SNEGSKA (reference sequence). The CDR3 runs to 13 residues. The CDR3 sequence is CSASSGAYNEQFF. The CDR3 bases are TGCAGTGCTAGTTCGGGGGCTTACAATGAGCAGTTCTTC.

As for this clone: The same CDR3 is also encoded by other DNA sequences in this sample. This chain links TRBV3-1 (or the pseudogene TRBV3-2) with TRBJ1-6; no clear D. Germline V CDR1 and CDR2: LGHDT, YNNKEL (reference sequence). This CDR3 contains 13 residues. V dropped 1 base and J dropped 7 bases, with 5 bases sitting between them. The CDR3 here is CASSQGRNSPLHF. The CDR3 DNA sequence: TGTGCCAGCAGCCAAGGAAGAAATTCACCCCTCCACTTT.

This chain uses TRBV5-6 with TRBJ2-3; tentatively, D is TRBD1 (6 bases). V gave up 2 bases and J gave up 1 base, with 11 bases separating them. Germline CDR1 reads SGHDT; CDR2 reads YYEEEE. The CDR3 is made up of 15 amino acids. DNA of the CDR3: TGTGCCAGCAGCTTCGGTCCAGGGGGCACAGATACGCAGTATTTT. Translation: CASSFGPGGTDTQYF.

The chain is built from TRBV18 and TRBJ1-2, with TRBD1 matching over 7 bases. V trimming: 3 bases; J trimming: 5 bases; junction bases outside the gene matches: 6. The CDR3 is made up of 14 amino acids. Germline CDR1 reads KGHSH; CDR2 reads LQKENI. Here the CDR3 DNA reads TGTGCCAGCTCACCCGGGACAGTGAGGTATGGCTACACCTTC. Its translation: CASSPGTVRYGYTF.

This chain joins TRBV19 and TRBJ1-6, with 10 positions matching TRBD1. Trimming cost V 7 bases and J 5 bases; bases outside gene matches: 8. The CDR3 runs 16 residues. The germline V gene encodes CDR1 LNHDA and CDR2 SQIVND (reference sequence). The CDR3 sequence: CASTGDRGPNNSPLHF. CDR3 bases: TGTGCCAGTACCGGGGACAGGGGACCCAATAATTCACCCCTCCACTTT.

V gene TRBV4-1 combines with J gene TRBJ1-2, with D tentatively TRBD1 (6 bases). Germline CDR1 reads MGHRA; CDR2 reads YSYEKL. V lost 4 bases to trimming and J lost 7 bases, with 10 bases between them. This CDR3 is built from 12 residues. CDR3 in DNA: TGCGCCAGCAGCCCCCTCAGGGGTGGCTACACCTTC. Translation gives CASSPLRGGYTF.

V gene TRBV9 combines with J gene TRBJ1-5; D remains ambiguous. The CDR3 consists of 15 residues. The germline V and J ends were trimmed by 5 bases and 0 bases, with 12 bases remaining between them. Germline V gene lookup returns CDR1 SGDLS and CDR2 YYNGEE. CDR3 protein: CASSEGPYSNQPQHF. The CDR3, as DNA: TGTGCCAGCAGTGAGGGCCCGTATAGCAATCAGCCCCAGCATTTT.

This rearrangement joins TRBV2 to TRBJ1-5; D unclear. Trimming took off 5 bases at V and 0 bases at J, with 5 bases between the two ends. This CDR3 region has 13 residues. Germline CDR1 SNHLY, CDR2 FYNNEI. The CDR3 here is CASSLGSNQPQHF. The CDR3 DNA reads as TGTGCCAGCAGTCTCGGTAGCAATCAGCCCCAGCATTTT.

Only one count was recorded for this clone. The V call is TRBV5-4, the J call TRBJ1-5, with D unclear. Germline-derived CDR1 and CDR2 are SGHNT and YYREEE (reference sequence). Deletions cut 4 bases from V and 9 bases from J, with 14 bases between. The CDR3 has 13 amino acids. CDR3 in DNA: TGTGCCAGCAGCCCCCGTGGGTGGGGGCCCCAGCATTTT. This codes for CASSPRGWGPQHF.

V gene TRBV15 combines with J gene TRBJ2-6; TRBD1 matches 10 bases. The V and J ends lost 2 bases and 0 bases, in that order; junction bases with no gene match: 7. There are 19 residues in the CDR3. CDR1 is LNHNV, CDR2 YYDKDF, per germline (reference sequence). Here the CDR3 reads CATSRTGTGDFSGANVLTF. The CDR3 DNA follows: TGTGCCACCAGCAGAACCGGGACAGGGGATTTCTCTGGGGCCAACGTCCTGACTTTC. The full variable domain, its missing parts supplied by reference TRBV15 and TRBJ2-6, is DAMVIQNPRYQVTQFGKPVTLSCSQTLNHNVMYWYQQKSSQAPKLLFHYYDKDFNNEADTPDNFQSRRPNTSFCFLDIRSPGLGDTAMYLCATSRTGTGDFSGANVLTFGAGSRLTVL.

The chain joins TRBV28 to TRBJ2-7, with D perhaps assigned TRBD1 or TRBD2 (7 bases each). V lost 6 bases to trimming and J lost 6 bases, with 18 bases between them. This CDR3 has 14 amino acids. Germline V gives CDR1 MDHEN, CDR2 SYDVKM. CDR3 loop: CASSPDREGVEQYF. In DNA, the CDR3 is TGTGCCAGCAGCCCAGACAGGGAGGGGGTCGAGCAGTACTTC.